This T cell receptor (beta chain) was found in a study of control samples from healthy donors and cancer patients. The method was immunoSEQ multiplex PCR; TCRdb's version includes in-frame clones alone and lacks a portion of them. The sample carries more than 35,000 clones, around 94% recorded once. Sequencing was done on a sample of blood. This TCR was recovered from a man aged 60-69 years in good health.

In DNA, the CDR3 is TGTGCCACCACCCCCGTCACCGGGGCCTATGGCTACACCTTC. This encodes CATTPVTGAYGYTF. The chain carries TRBV15 and TRBJ1-2; the D gene is possibly TRBD1 (5 bases). Trimming left V 7 bases short and J 4 bases short, with 16 bases between. The germline V gene has CDR1 LNHNV and CDR2 YYDKDF (reference sequence). This CDR3 spans 14 amino acids. Full variable domain (remainder filled in from reference TRBV15 and TRBJ1-2): DAMVIQNPRYQVTQFGKPVTLSCSQTLNHNVMYWYQQKSSQAPKLLFHYYDKDFNNEADTPDNFQSRRPNTSFCFLDIRSPGLGDTAMYLCATTPVTGAYGYTFGSGTRLTVV.